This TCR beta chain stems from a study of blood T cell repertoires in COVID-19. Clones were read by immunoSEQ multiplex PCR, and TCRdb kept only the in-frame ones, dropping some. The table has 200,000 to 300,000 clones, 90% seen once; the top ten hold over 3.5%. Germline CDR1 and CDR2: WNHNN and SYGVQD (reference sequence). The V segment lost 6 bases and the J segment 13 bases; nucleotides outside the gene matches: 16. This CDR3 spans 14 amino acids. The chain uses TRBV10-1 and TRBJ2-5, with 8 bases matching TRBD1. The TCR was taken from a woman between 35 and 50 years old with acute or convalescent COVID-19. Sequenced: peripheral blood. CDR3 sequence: CASSVERQGSSLYF. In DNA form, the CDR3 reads TGCGCCAGCAGCGTAGAAAGACAGGGGTCCTCTCTGTACTTC.